This entry lists 22 T cell receptor beta chains sequenced from one sample in a study of blood T cell repertoires in COVID-19. Clones were sequenced by immunoSEQ multiplex PCR, and TCRdb holds only the in-frame ones, with some missing. The sample lists 490,000 or so clones, approximately 91% seen once, with approximately 8.3% in the top ten. The sequenced material came from PBMCs or T cells enriched from blood (not recorded which). The receptors derive from a woman aged 60 to 75 who had recovered from COVID-19.

The CDR3 loop is CASRSQGGDSPLHF. Here the CDR3 DNA reads TGTGCCAGCAGAAGCCAGGGTGGGGATTCACCCCTCCACTTT. The chain joins TRBV5-4 to TRBJ1-6; tentative D call: TRBD1 (5 bases). This CDR3 has 14 residues. Germline CDR1 is SGHNT and CDR2 is YYREEE (reference sequence). The V and J ends lost 5 bases and 8 bases respectively, with 14 bases between them. Full variable domain (missing parts from reference TRBV5-4 and TRBJ1-6): ETGVTQSPTHLIKTRGQQVTLRCSSQSGHNTVSWYQQALGQGPQFIFQYYREEENGRGNFPPRFSGLQFPNYSSELNVNALELDDSALYLCASRSQGGDSPLHFGNGTRLTVT.

This clone turned up a few times. The V gene is TRBV5-5, the J gene TRBJ2-7; TRBD1 is a possible D gene (5 bases). CDR1 is SGHKS, CDR2 YYEKEE, per germline (reference sequence). The germline V and J ends were trimmed by 1 base and 3 bases, with 8 bases remaining between them. This CDR3 is built from 13 residues. The CDR3 region is CASSLLDNYEQYF. CDR3 DNA sequence: TGTGCCAGCAGCTTGTTGGACAACTACGAGCAGTACTTC.

V gene TRBV24-1 combines with J gene TRBJ1-5; 9 positions agree with TRBD1. CDR1 is KGHDR, CDR2 SFDVKD, per germline. CDR3 length: 17 residues. V trimming: 10 bases; J trimming: 0 bases; junction bases outside the gene matches: 12. The DNA of the CDR3 is TGTGCCACTCTCCGGGACAGGGAAGTTAATAGCAATCAGCCCCAGCATTTT. Its protein product is CATLRDREVNSNQPQHF.

The chain recombines TRBV3-1 (or the pseudogene TRBV3-2) with TRBJ1-4; 8 positions match TRBD1. Germline V gives CDR1 LGHDT, CDR2 YNNKEL (reference sequence). After removal of 2 bases from V and 8 bases from J, the junction contained 4 bases not matched to a gene. The CDR3 has 14 amino acids. The CDR3 nucleotides read TGTGCCAGCAGCCAACAGGGGGCCTCCGAAAAACTGTTTTTT. As protein: CASSQQGASEKLFF.

The V call is TRBV3-1 (or the pseudogene TRBV3-2), the J call TRBJ1-2; no clear D. Germline CDR1 is LGHDT and CDR2 is YNNKEL (reference sequence). The CDR3 runs to 13 residues. V was trimmed by 4 bases and J by 3 bases, leaving 9 bases between them. In nucleotides, the CDR3 is TGTGCCAGCAGCCTAGCTTGGGACTATGGCTACACCTTC. This translates into CASSLAWDYGYTF.

The V gene is TRBV6-6, the J gene TRBJ1-6; D perhaps matches TRBD1 (6 bases). The CDR3 runs 16 residues. Between the trimmed V and J ends, which lost 7 bases and 9 bases, there was a span of 22 bases. The germline CDR1 and CDR2 sequences are MNHNY and SVGAGI (reference sequence). CDR3 region: CASTVSEQGQGSPLHF. DNA for the CDR3: TGTGCCAGCACCGTTTCGGAACAGGGTCAGGGTTCACCCCTCCACTTT.

This clone has more than one count but fewer than ten. CDR3: CASSQVSGAGELFF. The CDR3 DNA is TGTGCCAGCAGCCAGGTATCAGGGGCCGGGGAGCTGTTTTTT. The chain combines TRBV3-1 (or the pseudogene TRBV3-2) with TRBJ2-2; maybe TRBD1 (6 bases). V gave up 3 bases and J gave up 6 bases, with 11 bases separating them. The CDR3 loop spans 14 amino acids. The germline V gene has CDR1 LGHDT and CDR2 YNNKEL (reference sequence).

This chain connects TRBV6-6 to TRBJ2-7, with D tentatively TRBD1 (6 bases). Trimming took 2 bases from V and 4 from J, leaving 12 bases between them. Per germline, CDR1 MNHNY and CDR2 SVGAGI (reference sequence). The CDR3 is 14 amino acids. In nucleotides, the CDR3 is TGTGCCAGCAGTTACCCCGGGACATCATACGAGCAGTACGTC. Protein product: CASSYPGTSYEQYV.

The table lists this clone with a count of one. The chain uses TRBV7-9 and TRBJ2-7; TRBD1 might be the D (5 bases). V lost 2 bases and J lost 4, with 6 bases in between. CDR3 length: 12 residues. Germline CDR1 reads SEHNR; CDR2 reads FQNEAQ (reference sequence). CDR3 sequence: CASSLKGYEQYF. CDR3 nucleotide sequence: TGTGCCAGCAGCTTAAAGGGGTACGAGCAGTACTTC.

The chain uses TRBV5-6 and TRBJ1-6; 9 nucleotides line up with TRBD1. The trim removed 4 bases at V and 0 bases at J, leaving 5 bases unmatched. Germline CDR1 and CDR2: SGHDT and YYEEEE. CDR3 size: 17 residues. The CDR3 loop is CASSLGTGSSYNSPLHF. The DNA of the CDR3 is TGTGCCAGCAGCCTCGGGACAGGGAGCTCCTATAATTCACCCCTCCACTTT.

The chain combines TRBV18 with TRBJ1-2, with no clear D. Germline CDR1 and CDR2: KGHSH and LQKENI. The CDR3 length is 16 residues. V lost 3 bases and J lost 4, with 18 bases in between. CDR3 sequence reads: CASSPTTRPAIYGYTF. CDR3 DNA sequence: TGTGCCAGCTCACCCACAACTAGGCCGGCTATCTATGGCTACACCTTC.

V and J are TRBV5-5 and TRBJ1-4; D call uncertain. The germline gives CDR1 SGHKS, CDR2 YYEKEE (reference sequence). V lost 4 bases, J lost 7 bases, and 8 bases lay in between. The CDR3 sequence is 12 residues long. The CDR3 region has the DNA TGTGCCAGCAGCCCGACAAGTGAAAAACTGTTTTTT. Its protein product is CASSPTSEKLFF. Complete variable domain (other parts from reference TRBV5-5 and TRBJ1-4): DAGVTQSPTHLIKTRGQQVTLRCSPISGHKSVSWYQQVLGQGPQFIFQYYEKEERGRGNFPDRFSARQFPNYSSELNVNALLLGDSALYLCASSPTSEKLFFGSGTQLSVL.

The V gene is TRBV29-1, the J gene TRBJ2-3, with D tentatively TRBD2 (5 bases). Germline CDR1 reads SQVTM; CDR2 reads ANQGSEA. V lost 2 bases and J lost 5, with 11 bases in between. This CDR3 has 13 amino acids. In DNA, the CDR3 is TGCAGCGTTGAAACAGTCGCGGGAGATACGCAGTATTTT. Amino acid sequence: CSVETVAGDTQYF.

Only a few counts were recorded for this clone. V gene TRBV19 combines with J gene TRBJ1-5; TRBD1 agrees at 9 bases. The CDR3 length is 16 residues. Germline CDR1 LNHDA, CDR2 SQIVND (reference sequence). V gave up 1 base and J gave up 4 bases; unmatched junction bases: 5. CDR3 coding DNA: TGTGCCAGTAGTATAGCCAGGACAGGGGAAAATCAGCCCCAGCATTTT. It is translated as CASSIARTGENQPQHF.

V gene TRBV3-1 (or the pseudogene TRBV3-2) combines with J gene TRBJ2-1, with D possibly matching TRBD2 (6 bases). The germline gives CDR1 LGHDT, CDR2 YNNKEL (reference sequence). The CDR3 runs 10 residues. V lost 8 bases, J lost 10 bases, and 9 bases lay in between. The CDR3 reads CASGRGEQFF. In nucleotides, the CDR3 is TGTGCCAGCGGTCGGGGGGAGCAGTTCTTC.

This clone was detected only a few times. The CDR3 DNA is TGTGCCAGTAGTACCACAGGGGACACTGAAGCTTTCTTT. It specifies CASSTTGDTEAFF. The chain links TRBV19 to TRBJ1-1; 7 bases align to TRBD1. The CDR3 sequence is 13 residues long. Looked up from germline, CDR1 is LNHDA and CDR2 is SQIVND (reference sequence). V shed 4 bases and J 3 bases; nucleotides not matched to a gene: 2.

The chain joins TRBV5-1 to TRBJ1-4, with 8 bases matching TRBD1. There are 14 residues in the CDR3. Germline values: CDR1 SGHRS, CDR2 YFSETQ. The trim removed 1 base at V and 8 bases at J, leaving 4 bases unmatched. CDR3 sequence: CASSLLQGEEKLFF. The DNA of the CDR3 is TGCGCCAGCAGCTTGCTACAGGGGGAGGAAAAACTGTTTTTT.

The chain couples TRBV3-1 (or the pseudogene TRBV3-2) to TRBJ2-5, with D unclear. Germline-derived CDR1 and CDR2 are LGHDT and YNNKEL (reference sequence). The CDR3 contains 16 residues. Deletions cut 0 bases from V and 4 bases from J, with 15 bases between. The CDR3 reads CASSQEGTYQAETQYF. The CDR3 DNA reads TGTGCCAGCAGCCAAGAGGGCACATACCAGGCAGAGACCCAGTACTTC.

This clone was counted a single time. CDR3 loop: CASSAIQGANYNEQFF. The CDR3 DNA reads as TGTGCCAGTAGTGCGATACAGGGGGCCAACTACAATGAGCAGTTCTTC. The chain uses TRBV19 and TRBJ2-1, with TRBD1 matching 9 bases. From germline, CDR1 is LNHDA and CDR2 SQIVND (reference sequence). V shed 5 bases and J 3 bases; nucleotides not matched to a gene: 8. The CDR3 is made up of 16 amino acids.

The chain joins TRBV19 to TRBJ1-6; D unclear. The CDR3 contains 16 residues. Deletions cut 6 bases from V and 2 bases from J, with 14 bases between. CDR1 and CDR2 (germline): LNHDA, SQIVND (reference sequence). The CDR3 region has the DNA TGTGCCAGTAGACCCGGTGGAGCTCCCTATAATTCACCCCTCCACTTT. Its translation is CASRPGGAPYNSPLHF.

The chain links TRBV7-2 to TRBJ2-5; no definite D call. The germline V and J ends were trimmed by 5 bases and 4 bases, with 8 bases remaining between them. The CDR3 totals 12 residues. Germline assignment: CDR1 SGHTA and CDR2 FQGNSA. CDR3 sequence (DNA): TGTGCCAGCAGCGCTAGTTTAGAGACCCAGTACTTC. Its translation is CASSASLETQYF.

The rearrangement joins TRBV11-3 to TRBJ2-3; 9 positions agree with TRBD2. Per germline, CDR1 SGHNT and CDR2 YENEEA. This CDR3 comprises 14 residues. V was pared by 6 bases and J by 5 bases, with 6 bases of the junction left unmatched. The CDR3 region has the DNA TGTGCCAGCAGGGCGGGGGGGCTTATAGATACGCAGTATTTT. Translating it yields CASRAGGLIDTQYF.